The 31 T cell receptor beta chains presented below share a single source sample, sequenced in a study of blood T cell repertoires in COVID-19. Measured with immunoSEQ multiplex PCR; TCRdb has only the in-frame clones, and not every one. The sample includes about 210,000 clones, about four fifths seen only once; the top ten take approximately 6.9%. Sequencing was carried out using peripheral blood. The source of these receptors is a man in his 60s with acute or convalescent COVID-19.

The rearrangement uses TRBV10-3 and TRBJ2-1; 14 nucleotides line up with TRBD2. Germline CDR1 is ENHRY and CDR2 is SYGVKD. CDR3 size: 19 residues. V dropped 0 bases and J dropped 7; count of bases not matched to a gene: 11. The CDR3 loop is CAISESYPRLAGGVNEQFF. In DNA, the CDR3 is TGTGCCATCAGTGAGTCGTACCCGAGACTAGCGGGAGGGGTTAATGAGCAGTTCTTC.

The V call is TRBV12-5, the J call TRBJ1-4; 7 bases line up with TRBD1. The V gene end was trimmed by 8 bases and the J gene end by 4 bases; junction bases not matched to a gene: 1. The CDR3 spans 12 residues. CDR1 and CDR2 from the germline V gene are LGHNT and FRNRAP. CDR3 loop: CASNRGNEKLFF. The CDR3 region has the DNA TGTGCTAGTAACAGGGGTAATGAAAAACTGTTTTTT.

The chain is built from TRBV5-1 and TRBJ1-1; D might be TRBD1 (5 bases). Trimming took off 0 bases at V and 10 bases at J, with 16 bases between the two ends. Per germline, CDR1 SGHRS and CDR2 YFSETQ. The CDR3 totals 14 residues. The CDR3 loop reads CASSLGSGGDRAFF. The CDR3 DNA reads as TGCGCCAGCAGCTTGGGTTCGGGGGGTGACAGAGCTTTCTTT.

This clone was counted between two and nine times. The CDR3 region is CASSLATSGSTDTQYF. The CDR3 nucleotides read TGCGCCAGCAGCTTGGCCACTAGCGGGAGCACAGATACGCAGTATTTT. This rearrangement joins TRBV5-1 to TRBJ2-3; 9 nucleotides align to TRBD2. V was clipped by 0 bases and J by 0 bases; unmatched bases: 2. Germline V gives CDR1 SGHRS, CDR2 YFSETQ. The CDR3 length is 16 residues.

This clone has a single count. V gene TRBV7-2 combines with J gene TRBJ1-3; 7 positions agree with TRBD1. CDR1 and CDR2 (germline): SGHTA, FQGNSA. Unmatched junction bases numbered 19, after V lost 4 bases and J lost 4 bases. This CDR3 contains 19 residues. The CDR3 sequence is CASSSRQADRVQQGNTIYF. In DNA form, the CDR3 reads TGTGCCAGCAGCTCCCGACAAGCCGACAGGGTCCAACAAGGAAACACCATATATTTT.

V and J are TRBV19 and TRBJ1-3; the match to TRBD1 covers 9 bases. Germline V CDR1 and CDR2: LNHDA, SQIVND (reference sequence). CDR3 length: 16 amino acids. V shed 5 bases, J shed 8 bases, and the junction held 13 bases outside the gene matches. CDR3 region: CASSFTRDRARHTIYF. CDR3 coding DNA: TGTGCCAGTAGTTTTACCCGGGACAGGGCGAGACACACCATATATTTT.

The V and J genes are TRBV9 and TRBJ2-7; D may be TRBD2 (7 bases). Trimming cost V 2 bases and J 0 bases, with 12 bases left between them. The CDR3 sequence is 15 residues long. The germline gives CDR1 SGDLS, CDR2 YYNGEE. The CDR3 reads CASSVGGDNSYEQYF. Here the CDR3 DNA reads TGTGCCAGCAGCGTTGGGGGGGACAACTCCTACGAGCAGTACTTC.

The gene calls are TRBV5-1 and TRBJ1-4; 9 positions match TRBD1. Germline V gives CDR1 SGHRS, CDR2 YFSETQ. V shed 5 bases and J 7 bases; nucleotides not matched to a gene: 12. There are 16 residues in the CDR3. The CDR3 nucleotides read TGCGCCAGCAGTTCGGGACAGGGCGAGAAGGGTGAAAAACTGTTTTTT. Translated: CASSSGQGEKGEKLFF.

With regard to this clone: The sample carries other DNA sequences with the same CDR3. In nucleotides, the CDR3 is TGTGCCAGTAGCGACAGGGGATACGAGCAGTACTTC. It specifies CASSDRGYEQYF. This chain uses TRBV19 with TRBJ2-7; 8 nucleotides agree with TRBD1. Germline CDR1 and CDR2: LNHDA and SQIVND (reference sequence). The CDR3 consists of 12 residues. The V gene end was trimmed by 6 bases and the J gene end by 4 bases; junction bases not matched to a gene: 2.

The chain links TRBV3-1 (or the pseudogene TRBV3-2) to TRBJ2-3, with D possibly matching TRBD1 (5 bases). The germline V gene encodes CDR1 LGHDT and CDR2 YNNKEL (reference sequence). V was clipped by 4 bases and J by 2 bases, with 19 bases between them. The CDR3 is made up of 17 amino acids. CDR3 sequence: CASSPGPTVYNTDTQYF. As DNA, the CDR3 is TGTGCCAGCAGCCCAGGGCCGACAGTATACAACACAGATACGCAGTATTTT.

Comments on this clone: An end of the junction differs from the germline gene, which may be a read error. The chain carries TRBV9 and TRBJ2-1; maybe TRBD2 (6 bases). The CDR3 contains 16 residues. Germline CDR1 and CDR2: SGDLS and YYNGEE. CDR3 sequence (DNA): TGTGCCAGCAGCGTGACGGGGGATAGCTCCTACACTGAGCAGTTCTTC. Residues: CASSVTGDSSYTEQFF.

The chain uses TRBV5-1 and TRBJ2-4; TRBD2 agrees at 8 bases. The trim removed 0 bases at V and 0 bases at J, leaving 11 bases unmatched. CDR1 SGHRS and CDR2 YFSETQ come from the germline V gene. The CDR3 is made up of 19 amino acids. The CDR3 DNA reads TGCGCCAGCAGCTTGGGAGCGGGAGAATCTGTACGAGCCAAAAACATTCAGTACTTC. Translated, it gives CASSLGAGESVRAKNIQYF. The entire variable domain, with the rest obtained from reference TRBV5-1 and TRBJ2-4, is as follows: KAGVTQTPRYLIKTRGQQVTLSCSPISGHRSVSWYQQTPGQGLQFLFEYFSETQRNKGNFPGRFSGRQFSNSRSEMNVSTLELGDSALYLCASSLGAGESVRAKNIQYFGAGTRLSVL.

The chain carries TRBV29-1 and TRBJ1-3; possibly TRBD1 for D (5 bases). Per the germline V gene, CDR1 is SQVTM and CDR2 is ANQGSEA. The CDR3 sequence is 15 residues long. CDR3 nucleotides: TGCAGTGCCAGCCGGGGGGTGGATAGTGGAAACACCATATATTTT. It is translated as CSASRGVDSGNTIYF.

The chain links TRBV15 to TRBJ2-2; 12 bases are shared with TRBD1. The CDR3 covers 17 residues. The germline CDR1 and CDR2 sequences are LNHNV and YYDKDF (reference sequence). The V and J ends lost 1 base and 2 bases, in that order; junction bases with no gene match: 2. The CDR3 nucleotides read TGTGCCACCAGCAGAGGGGGACAGGGGGCTAACACCGGGGAGCTGTTTTTT. Amino acids: CATSRGGQGANTGELFF.

V gene TRBV7-9 combines with J gene TRBJ2-5; 7 bases are a match to TRBD2. CDR3 length: 16 amino acids. The junction had 14 bases not matched to a gene; V was cut back by 5 bases and J by 5 bases. Germline values: CDR1 SEHNR, CDR2 FQNEAQ (reference sequence). The CDR3, as DNA: TGTGCCAGCAGCACCCGCGGCGGGGGAGCTGGGGAGACCCAGTACTTC. It encodes CASSTRGGGAGETQYF.

This clone was recorded a few times. This chain uses TRBV21-1 with TRBJ1-1. TRBV21-1 is a pseudogene. The CDR3 is 20 amino acids. The CDR3 sequence: CASSYPRGPAGGKNNTEAFF. The CDR3 bases are TGTGCCAGCAGCTACCCCAGGGGACCAGCGGGGGGGAAGAATAACACTGAAGCTTTCTTT.

The rearrangement joins TRBV3-1 (or the pseudogene TRBV3-2) to TRBJ2-3, with 8 positions matching TRBD2. The CDR3 has 16 residues. Germline assignment: CDR1 LGHDT and CDR2 YNNKEL (reference sequence). V lost 1 base to trimming and J lost 2 bases; unmatched junction nucleotides: 5. The CDR3: CASSQVGGASTDTQYF. Written as DNA, the CDR3 is TGTGCCAGCAGCCAAGTCGGGGGGGCTTCCACAGATACGCAGTATTTT.

The chain recombines TRBV11-2 with TRBJ1-1, with no clear D. Germline CDR1 and CDR2: SGHAT and FQNNGV. The ends were cut back, 4 bases at V and 1 base at J, with 13 bases in the middle. This CDR3 has 15 residues. The DNA for the CDR3 is TGTGCCAGCAGCTCATCCAGCGGCGGGAACACTGAAGCTTTCTTT. Its translation is CASSSSSGGNTEAFF.

The V and J genes are TRBV5-1 and TRBJ2-7; 12 nucleotides align to TRBD2. Germline lookup yields CDR1 SGHRS and CDR2 YFSETQ. V trimming: 0 bases; J trimming: 7 bases; junction bases outside the gene matches: 8. This CDR3 spans 16 amino acids. The CDR3 region has the DNA TGCGCCAGCAGCTTGGCAAGACTAGCGGGAGCGAGGGAGCAGTACTTC. Amino acid sequence: CASSLARLAGAREQYF.

In this sample, this clone turned up a few times. At the DNA level, this CDR3 is encoded by other sequences in the same sample as well. The chain couples TRBV18 to TRBJ1-5; 7 nucleotides agree with TRBD1. Losses at the gene ends were 2 bases for V and 7 bases for J; bases not matched to a gene: 2. The CDR3 is 13 residues long. Germline loops: CDR1 KGHSH, CDR2 LQKENI. The CDR3 is CASSPDRDQPQHF. In DNA form, the CDR3 reads TGTGCCAGCTCACCAGACAGGGACCAGCCCCAGCATTTT.

This chain uses TRBV25-1 with TRBJ2-7; D unresolved. Germline lookup yields CDR1 MGHDK and CDR2 SYGVNS. The CDR3 has 12 residues. Trimming took 1 base from V and 3 from J, leaving 4 bases between them. The CDR3 region is CASSEFGYEQYF. The CDR3 nucleotides are TGTGCCAGCAGTGAATTCGGCTACGAGCAGTACTTC.

The chain joins TRBV2 to TRBJ1-1, with D tentatively TRBD1 (5 bases). The CDR3 has 16 amino acids. Trimming cost V 6 bases and J 5 bases, with 22 bases left between them. Germline-derived CDR1 and CDR2 are SNHLY and FYNNEI. CDR3 nucleotide sequence: TGTGCCAGCAGGGGGGAAGGGGAGGGACTCAGTACTGAAGCTTTCTTT. Protein sequence: CASRGEGEGLSTEAFF. Full variable domain (missing parts from reference TRBV2 and TRBJ1-1): EPEVTQTPSHQVTQMGQEVILRCVPISNHLYFYWYRQILGQKVEFLVSFYNNEISEKSEIFDDQFSVERPDGSNFTLKIRSTKLEDSAMYFCASRGEGEGLSTEAFFGQGTRLTVV.

The gene calls are TRBV5-6 and TRBJ2-7, with TRBD2 identical over 9 bases. TRBJ2-1 matches the DNA end more closely, so the J call is doubtful. The CDR3 has 15 residues. The germline V gene encodes CDR1 SGHDT and CDR2 YYEEEE. CDR3 coding DNA: TGTGCCAGCAGCTTATCCAGCGGGAGGTACAATGAGCAGTTCTTC. It codes for CASSLSSGRYNEQFF.

This chain uses TRBV3-1 (or the pseudogene TRBV3-2) with TRBJ2-1; the match to TRBD2 covers 14 bases. Germline V gene lookup returns CDR1 LGHDT and CDR2 YNNKEL (reference sequence). The CDR3 covers 17 residues. Germline trimming cut 4 bases from V and 0 bases from J; bases unmatched to any gene: 2. CDR3 loop: CASSRTSGRPSYNEQFF. The CDR3 region has the DNA TGTGCCAGCAGCCGGACTAGCGGGAGGCCCTCCTACAATGAGCAGTTCTTC.

This clone was detected once. This chain uses TRBV4-1 with TRBJ1-2, with TRBD1 matching over 10 bases. Trimming cost V 0 bases and J 5 bases; bases outside gene matches: 6. CDR3 length: 16 residues. From germline, CDR1 is MGHRA and CDR2 YSYEKL. The CDR3 sequence is CASSQEATDRGYGYTF. The CDR3 DNA sequence: TGCGCCAGCAGCCAAGAAGCAACGGACAGGGGGTATGGCTACACCTTC.

This chain links TRBV11-2 with TRBJ2-1; TRBD2 aligns across 8 bases. Germline loops: CDR1 SGHAT, CDR2 FQNNGV. V shed 5 bases, J shed 1 base, and the junction held 7 bases outside the gene matches. The CDR3 consists of 16 residues. CDR3 nucleotide sequence: TGTGCCAGCAGCCACATAGCGGGAAGGTCCTACAATGAGCAGTTCTTC. Encoded protein: CASSHIAGRSYNEQFF.

In DNA form, the CDR3 reads TGCGCCAGCAGAAACGACAGGGCTGGAAACACCATATATTTT. Translation gives CASRNDRAGNTIYF. The chain carries TRBV5-1 and TRBJ1-3; 7 bases line up with TRBD1. There are 14 residues in the CDR3. V trimming: 5 bases; J trimming: 2 bases; junction bases outside the gene matches: 4. CDR1 SGHRS and CDR2 YFSETQ come from the germline V gene.

This sequence joins TRBV7-2 and TRBJ1-5; no clear D. CDR1 and CDR2 (germline): SGHTA, FQGNSA. V was pared by 1 base and J by 5 bases, with 6 bases between. This CDR3 is built from 13 residues. CDR3: CASSLGADQPQHF. Written as DNA, the CDR3 is TGTGCCAGCAGCTTAGGGGCCGATCAGCCCCAGCATTTT.

In DNA, the CDR3 is TGTGCCAGCAGCCCCTCCGGGACAGGGTATCCAGATACGCAGTATTTT. This encodes CASSPSGTGYPDTQYF. The V call is TRBV5-6, the J call TRBJ2-3, with 9 nucleotides matching TRBD1. The CDR3 has 16 residues. The trim removed 4 bases at V and 4 bases at J, leaving 10 bases unmatched. Per the germline V gene, CDR1 is SGHDT and CDR2 is YYEEEE.

The chain combines TRBV12-3 or TRBV12-4 with TRBJ2-5, with D possibly being TRBD2 (6 bases). CDR3 length: 13 residues. The V end was cut by 6 bases, the J end by 5 bases, with 13 bases between. The CDR3: CASRPGLRETQYF. The CDR3 coding sequence is TGTGCCAGCAGACCGGGACTCCGGGAGACCCAGTACTTC.

The gene calls are TRBV7-8 and TRBJ2-3; D perhaps matches TRBD1 (6 bases). There are 16 residues in the CDR3. V was pared by 3 bases and J by 2 bases, with 15 bases between. Germline V gene data show CDR1 as SGHVS and CDR2 as FQNEAQ. The CDR3, as DNA: TGTGCCAGCAGCTTGTCCCCTACAGGGTTCACAGATACGCAGTATTTT. It is translated as CASSLSPTGFTDTQYF.